The clone carrying this TCR beta chain was recorded only once. Since a much larger clone is just one base distant, this may be a read error. With a J-beta primer mix and a sample-barcoded 5' primer, a second PCR ran about 7 to 11 cycles. TCRdb ran MiXCR on the 5' RACE reads and lists one entry per CDR3 protein. The table lists roughly 640,000 distinct CDR3 sequences, 25% to 30% of them singletons. This CDR3 spans 15 amino acids. The V gene's germline CDR1 is SGDLS and CDR2 YYNGEE. The sample comes from a study of blood T cells in healthy people across ages. This TCR was recovered from a woman of 80 years or more in good health. What was sequenced was blood. The rearrangement joins TRBV9 to TRBJ2-1, with TRBD1 as a possible D gene (5 bases). Gene TRBJ2-7 matches the end of the DNA better, so the J call may be wrong. The CDR3 protein is CASSEDRSSYNEQYF. The CDR3 coding sequence is TGTGCCAGCAGTGAAGACAGAAGCTCCTACAATGAGCAGTACTTC.